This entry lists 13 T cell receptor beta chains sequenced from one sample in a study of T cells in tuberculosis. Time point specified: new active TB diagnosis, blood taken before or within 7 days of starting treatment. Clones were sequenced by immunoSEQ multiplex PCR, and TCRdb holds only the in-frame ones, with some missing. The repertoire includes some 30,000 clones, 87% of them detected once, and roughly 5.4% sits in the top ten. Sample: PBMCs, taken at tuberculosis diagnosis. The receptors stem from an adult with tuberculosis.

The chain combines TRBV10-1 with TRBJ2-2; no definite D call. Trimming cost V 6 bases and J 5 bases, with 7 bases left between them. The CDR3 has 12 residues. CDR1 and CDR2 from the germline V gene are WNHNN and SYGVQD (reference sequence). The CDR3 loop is CASSYSTGELFF. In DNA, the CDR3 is TGCGCCAGCAGCTATTCGACCGGGGAGCTGTTTTTT.

As DNA, the CDR3 is TGCGCCAGCAGCCAACCCGGGACTAGGCCTCCATTCTTC. Residues: CASSQPGTRPPFF. The chain carries TRBV4-1 and TRBJ2-1; 8 bases map to TRBD2. This CDR3 is 13 amino acids long. Germline V gives CDR1 MGHRA, CDR2 YSYEKL. After removal of 2 bases from V and 16 bases from J, the junction contained 10 bases not matched to a gene.

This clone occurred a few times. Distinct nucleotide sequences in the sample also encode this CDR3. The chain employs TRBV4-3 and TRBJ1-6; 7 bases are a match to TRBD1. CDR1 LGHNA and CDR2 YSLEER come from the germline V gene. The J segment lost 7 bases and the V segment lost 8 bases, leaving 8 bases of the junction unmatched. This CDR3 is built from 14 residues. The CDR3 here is CASSRDSFNSPLHF. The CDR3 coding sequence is TGCGCCAGCTCCCGGGACAGCTTCAATTCACCCCTCCACTTT.

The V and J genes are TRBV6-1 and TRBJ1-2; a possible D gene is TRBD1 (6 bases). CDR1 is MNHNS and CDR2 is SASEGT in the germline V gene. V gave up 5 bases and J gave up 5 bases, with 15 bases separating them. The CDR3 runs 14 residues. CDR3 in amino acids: CASSPYRVGYGYTF. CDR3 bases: TGTGCCAGCAGTCCATACAGGGTAGGATATGGCTACACCTTC.

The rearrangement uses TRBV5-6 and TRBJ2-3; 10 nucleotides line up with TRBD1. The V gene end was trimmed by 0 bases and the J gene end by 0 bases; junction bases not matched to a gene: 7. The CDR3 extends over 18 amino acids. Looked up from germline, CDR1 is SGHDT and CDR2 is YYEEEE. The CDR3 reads CASSLAATGGSSTDTQYF. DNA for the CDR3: TGTGCCAGCAGCTTGGCCGCGACAGGGGGCTCTAGCACAGATACGCAGTATTTT. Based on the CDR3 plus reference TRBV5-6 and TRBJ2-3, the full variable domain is DAGVTQSPTHLIKTRGQQVTLRCSPKSGHDTVSWYQQALGQGPQFIFQYYEEEERQRGNFPDRFSGHQFPNYSSELNVNALLLGDSALYLCASSLAATGGSSTDTQYFGPGTRLTVL.

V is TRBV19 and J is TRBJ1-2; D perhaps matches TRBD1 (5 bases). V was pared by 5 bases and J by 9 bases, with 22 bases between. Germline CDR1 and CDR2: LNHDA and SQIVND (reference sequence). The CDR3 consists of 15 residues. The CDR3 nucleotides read TGTGCCAGTAGTCGGTATGAGTCAGGGAAGCCGAGCTACACCTTC. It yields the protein CASSRYESGKPSYTF.

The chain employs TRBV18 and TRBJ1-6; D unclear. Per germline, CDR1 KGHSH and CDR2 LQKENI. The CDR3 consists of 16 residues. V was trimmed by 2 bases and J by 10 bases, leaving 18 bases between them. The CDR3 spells CASSPMGRSQVSPLHF. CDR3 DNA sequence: TGTGCCAGCTCACCAATGGGCAGGTCTCAGGTGTCACCCCTCCACTTT.

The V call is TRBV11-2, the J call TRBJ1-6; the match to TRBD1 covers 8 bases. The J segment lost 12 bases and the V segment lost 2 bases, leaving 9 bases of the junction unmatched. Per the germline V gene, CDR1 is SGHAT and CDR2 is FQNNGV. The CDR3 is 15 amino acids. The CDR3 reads CASSLLGQGREPLHF. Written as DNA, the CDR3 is TGTGCCAGCAGCTTACTCGGACAGGGAAGAGAACCCCTCCACTTT.

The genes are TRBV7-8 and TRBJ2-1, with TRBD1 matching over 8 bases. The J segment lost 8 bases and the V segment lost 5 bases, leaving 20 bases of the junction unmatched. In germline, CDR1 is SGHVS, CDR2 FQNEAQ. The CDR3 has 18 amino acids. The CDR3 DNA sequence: TGTGCCAGCAGCCTCCCGACGACAGGGGCGAGGGAAGTCGATGAGCAGTTCTTC. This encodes CASSLPTTGAREVDEQFF.

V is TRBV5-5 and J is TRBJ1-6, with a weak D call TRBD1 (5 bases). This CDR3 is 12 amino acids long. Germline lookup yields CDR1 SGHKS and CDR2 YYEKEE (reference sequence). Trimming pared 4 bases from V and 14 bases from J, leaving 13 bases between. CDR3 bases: TGTGCCAGCAGCCCGCCCTCGGGGGCCCTCCACTTT. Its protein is CASSPPSGALHF.

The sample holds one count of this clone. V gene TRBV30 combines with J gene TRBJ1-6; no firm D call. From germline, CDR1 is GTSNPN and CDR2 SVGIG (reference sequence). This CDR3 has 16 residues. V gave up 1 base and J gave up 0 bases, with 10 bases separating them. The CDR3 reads CAWSDSPSSYNSPLHF. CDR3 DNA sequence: TGTGCCTGGAGTGACAGCCCGAGCTCCTATAATTCACCCCTCCACTTT.

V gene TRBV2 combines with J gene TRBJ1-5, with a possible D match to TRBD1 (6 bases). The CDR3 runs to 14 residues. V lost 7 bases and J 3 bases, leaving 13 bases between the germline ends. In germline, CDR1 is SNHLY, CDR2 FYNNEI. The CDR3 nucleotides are TGTGCCAGCACCCTGGACAGCGCCAATCAGCCCCAGCATTTT. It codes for CASTLDSANQPQHF. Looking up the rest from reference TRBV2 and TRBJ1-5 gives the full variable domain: EPEVTQTPSHQVTQMGQEVILRCVPISNHLYFYWYRQILGQKVEFLVSFYNNEISEKSEIFDDQFSVERPDGSNFTLKIRSTKLEDSAMYFCASTLDSANQPQHFGDGTRLSIL.

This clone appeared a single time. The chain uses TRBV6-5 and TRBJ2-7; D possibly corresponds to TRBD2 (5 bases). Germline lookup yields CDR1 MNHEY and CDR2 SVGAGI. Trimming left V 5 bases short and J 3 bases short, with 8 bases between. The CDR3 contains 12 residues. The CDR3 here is CASSGLNYEQYF. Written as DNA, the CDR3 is TGTGCCAGCAGTGGACTTAACTACGAGCAGTACTTC.